These 27 T cell receptor beta chains were sequenced from one sample in a study of blood T cell repertoires in COVID-19 (dated by TCRdb to 2020 to 2021). Receptor amplification or capture employed the immunoSEQ multiplex PCR assay. TCRdb retrieved this table from immuneACCESS and kept in-frame rearrangements only. Not all clones are present; in checked studies, unresolved V genes account for under half, and no reason is known for the remainder. This sample gives approximately 210,000 clones in total; 80% to 85% of them show up just once. The top ten clones comprise 15% to 20% of the sample. The sample taken for sequencing was peripheral blood. The source is a man in his thirties or forties with active or convalescent COVID-19.

The gene calls are TRBV15 and TRBJ1-2; D ambiguous. Germline values: CDR1 LNHNV, CDR2 YYDKDF (reference sequence). V lost 1 base to trimming and J lost 5 bases, with 17 bases between them. The CDR3 totals 16 residues. CDR3 region: CATSRAGGRVPYGYTF. CDR3 sequence (DNA): TGTGCCACCAGCAGAGCCGGCGGGCGGGTACCTTATGGCTACACCTTC.

CDR3 in amino acids: CASRQGRSQPQHF. In DNA, the CDR3 is TGTGCCAGCAGACAGGGGAGATCTCAGCCCCAGCATTTT. The chain is built from TRBV2 and TRBJ1-5; TRBD1 aligns across 7 bases. After removal of 6 bases from V and 6 bases from J, the junction contained 5 bases not matched to a gene. Germline-derived CDR1 and CDR2 are SNHLY and FYNNEI. This CDR3 has 13 amino acids.

This chain's CDR3 is CASSDTWAGDTIYF. In nucleotides, the CDR3 is TGTGCCAGCAGTGATACGTGGGCGGGGGACACCATATATTTT. J is TRBJ1-3 and V is TRBV2, with D perhaps matching TRBD1 (5 bases). This CDR3 is built from 14 residues. The V end lost 3 bases, the J end lost 8 bases, and 14 bases lay between the germline ends. The germline V gene has CDR1 SNHLY and CDR2 FYNNEI.

This chain uses TRBV10-3 with TRBJ2-3; TRBD2 agrees at 14 bases. V shed 6 bases, J shed 4 bases, and the junction held 9 bases outside the gene matches. This CDR3 region has 17 residues. Germline V gene data show CDR1 as ENHRY and CDR2 as SYGVKD. CDR3 coding DNA: TGTGCCATCAGGGCCGGGACTAGCGGGAGCCCGGCAGATACGCAGTATTTT. Amino acid sequence: CAIRAGTSGSPADTQYF.

V and J are TRBV10-3 and TRBJ2-3; 11 bases match TRBD2. Germline CDR1 and CDR2: ENHRY and SYGVKD. The V gene end was trimmed by 10 bases and the J gene end by 6 bases; junction bases not matched to a gene: 12. The CDR3 length is 15 residues. CDR3: CATQTSGDFGDTQYF. The CDR3 DNA follows: TGTGCCACCCAGACTAGCGGGGATTTCGGGGATACGCAGTATTTT.

The chain employs TRBV25-1 and TRBJ2-6, with no clear D. Trimming left V 3 bases short and J 0 bases short, with 6 bases between. The germline V gene has CDR1 MGHDK and CDR2 SYGVNS. CDR3 length equals 15 residues. DNA of the CDR3: TGTGCCAGCAGTGATGTAAACTCTGGGGCCAACGTCCTGACTTTC. Protein: CASSDVNSGANVLTF.

This chain uses TRBV4-2 with TRBJ2-7; 11 nucleotides align to TRBD2. Losses at the gene ends were 3 bases for V and 4 bases for J; bases not matched to a gene: 5. This CDR3 contains 15 residues. Per germline, CDR1 LGHNA and CDR2 YNFKEQ. The CDR3 DNA reads TGTGCCAGCAGCCACATAGCGGGGGGGAGGTACGAGCAGTACTTC. It codes for CASSHIAGGRYEQYF.

This clone was seen once. The rearrangement uses TRBV27 and TRBJ1-2, with TRBD1 matching over 9 bases. The CDR3 has 15 residues. CDR1 and CDR2 (germline): MNHEY, SMNVEV (reference sequence). The ends lost 4 bases at V and 4 bases at J; junction bases unmatched: 7. CDR3 in amino acids: CASSWIQGARYGYTF. The CDR3 DNA is TGTGCCAGCAGTTGGATACAGGGGGCCCGCTATGGCTACACCTTC.

J is TRBJ2-7 and V is TRBV5-6; possibly TRBD1 for D (6 bases). Germline lookup yields CDR1 SGHDT and CDR2 YYEEEE. The CDR3 covers 14 residues. Trimming took 3 bases from V and 1 from J, leaving 11 bases between them. The CDR3 nucleotides read TGTGCCAGCAGCTCCTACAGGGTATCCTACGAGCAGTACTTC. This gives the protein CASSSYRVSYEQYF.

This rearrangement joins TRBV2 to TRBJ2-1, with 12 bases that match TRBD2. Germline V lookup: CDR1 SNHLY, CDR2 FYNNEI. This CDR3 has 15 residues. Trimming cost V 6 bases and J 7 bases; bases outside gene matches: 7. The DNA for the CDR3 is TGTGCCAGCAGGGGTGGACTAGCGGGGACGAATGAGCAGTTCTTC. This encodes CASRGGLAGTNEQFF.

This chain uses TRBV9 with TRBJ2-7; a possible D gene is TRBD2 (6 bases). This CDR3 is built from 14 residues. CDR1 is SGDLS and CDR2 is YYNGEE in the germline V gene. V was shortened by 6 bases and J by 0 bases, with 13 bases between the two germline ends. The CDR3 DNA follows: TGTGCCAGCAATGGCGGGGTAAGCTCCTACGAGCAGTACTTC. Translating it yields CASNGGVSSYEQYF.

The chain has TRBV5-1 and TRBJ1-4; D might be TRBD1 (6 bases). The CDR3 spans 15 residues. CDR1 SGHRS and CDR2 YFSETQ come from the germline V gene. The ends were cut back, 5 bases at V and 2 bases at J, with 13 bases in the middle. The CDR3 bases are TGCGCCAGCAGATCAGGGGTTTTGACTAATGAAAAACTGTTTTTT. Protein product: CASRSGVLTNEKLFF.

This rearrangement joins TRBV5-4 to TRBJ2-2; 7 bases line up with TRBD2. V gave up 3 bases and J gave up 1 base; unmatched junction bases: 3. The V gene's germline CDR1 is SGHNT and CDR2 YYREEE (reference sequence). The CDR3 covers 15 residues. CDR3 residues: CASSSWGGNTGELFF. Here the CDR3 DNA reads TGTGCCAGCAGCTCCTGGGGGGGGAACACCGGGGAGCTGTTTTTT.

This chain links TRBV11-3 with TRBJ1-3; D is perhaps TRBD1 (5 bases). CDR1 is SGHNT, CDR2 YENEEA, per germline. The CDR3 extends over 16 amino acids. Trimming took off 6 bases at V and 0 bases at J, with 15 bases between the two ends. CDR3 DNA sequence: TGTGCCAGCAGAATGATTCACAGGACCTCTGGAAACACCATATATTTT. This codes for CASRMIHRTSGNTIYF.

This clone was recorded only once. The chain carries TRBV28 and TRBJ1-1; D unclear. Trimming stripped 1 base from V and 1 base from J, with 4 bases between. The CDR3 is 13 amino acids. The V gene's germline CDR1 is MDHEN and CDR2 SYDVKM. Here the CDR3 reads CASSLYRNTEAFF. Here the CDR3 DNA reads TGTGCCAGCAGTTTATACAGGAACACTGAAGCTTTCTTT.

The rearrangement joins TRBV12-5 to TRBJ1-1; tentative D call: TRBD1 (6 bases). This CDR3 is 12 amino acids long. The V gene lost 3 bases and the J gene lost 6 bases, with 8 bases spanning the gap. CDR1 is LGHNT, CDR2 FRNRAP, per germline. In DNA form, the CDR3 reads TGTGCTAGTGGTTTTGCAGGGGCTGAAGCTTTCTTT. Amino acids: CASGFAGAEAFF.

Many counts were recorded for this clone. The V and J genes are TRBV5-1 and TRBJ1-6, with 7 bases lining up with TRBD1. Trimming cost V 2 bases and J 10 bases; bases outside gene matches: 3. In germline, CDR1 is SGHRS, CDR2 YFSETQ. CDR3 size: 13 residues. As DNA, the CDR3 is TGCGCCAGCAGCTTTGGGGACAGCTCACCCCTCCACTTT. Amino acids: CASSFGDSSPLHF.

The chain uses TRBV20-1 and TRBJ2-3, with TRBD2 matching over 10 bases. This CDR3 is 14 amino acids long. The germline CDR1 and CDR2 sequences are DFQATT and SNEGSKA (reference sequence). With V trimmed by 3 bases and J by 6 bases, 6 bases remained unmatched. The CDR3 sequence is CSASQREGGDTQYF. Written as DNA, the CDR3 is TGCAGTGCTAGTCAGCGGGAGGGAGGTGATACGCAGTATTTT.

This clone turned up a few times. The rearrangement uses TRBV5-1 and TRBJ1-4; D perhaps matches TRBD1 (5 bases). The CDR3 sequence is 15 residues long. Trimming removed 0 bases at V and 4 bases at J, with 10 bases between. Germline-derived CDR1 and CDR2 are SGHRS and YFSETQ. CDR3: CASSLEGRSNEKLFF. In DNA form, the CDR3 reads TGCGCCAGCAGCTTGGAGGGGAGGAGTAATGAAAAACTGTTTTTT.

DNA for the CDR3: TGTGCCAGCAGCCGCGGACAGGGGGTTTCACCCCTCCACTTT. It translates to CASSRGQGVSPLHF. The rearrangement links TRBV4-2 to TRBJ1-6; 10 bases align to TRBD1. V gave up 4 bases and J gave up 9 bases; unmatched junction bases: 3. CDR3 size: 14 residues. From germline, CDR1 is LGHNA and CDR2 YNFKEQ.

The V call is TRBV7-3, the J call TRBJ2-3, with 10 bases fitting TRBD2. This CDR3 region has 17 residues. Germline V CDR1 and CDR2: SGHTA, FQGTGA. J lost 4 bases, V lost 0 bases, and 7 bases had no gene match. The CDR3 spells CASSLTLAGVGADTQYF. CDR3 sequence (DNA): TGTGCCAGCAGCTTAACGCTAGCGGGAGTAGGGGCAGATACGCAGTATTTT.

This clone was counted between two and nine times. The rearrangement uses TRBV4-1 and TRBJ1-2, with D perhaps TRBD1 (6 bases). Germline lookup yields CDR1 MGHRA and CDR2 YSYEKL. This CDR3 contains 16 residues. V lost 5 bases to trimming and J lost 3 bases, with 19 bases between them. CDR3 coding DNA: TGCGCCAGCAGCTATCCGGGTCGGGGGGCGGACTATGGCTACACCTTC. Protein sequence: CASSYPGRGADYGYTF.

For the CDR3, the DNA is TGTGCCAGCAGTTTAAATCCGGGACTAGCGACCGAGCAGTACTTC. This sequence encodes CASSLNPGLATEQYF. The V gene is TRBV27, the J gene TRBJ2-7; 10 positions match TRBD2. Germline V gene data show CDR1 as MNHEY and CDR2 as SMNVEV (reference sequence). Unmatched junction bases numbered 7, after V lost 2 bases and J lost 6 bases. This CDR3 region has 15 residues.

This clone is labeled large. DNA for the CDR3: TGCGCCAGCAGTGTTAGTGAGAATGAGCAGTTCTTC. Protein: CASSVSENEQFF. The V gene is TRBV10-1, the J gene TRBJ2-1, with D uncertain. The CDR3 runs to 12 residues. Germline CDR1 WNHNN, CDR2 SYGVQD (reference sequence). V lost 4 bases and J lost 7, with 8 bases in between.

This clone was seen only once. The V gene is TRBV18, the J gene TRBJ1-1; D uncertain. The germline V gene has CDR1 KGHSH and CDR2 LQKENI. V was pared by 3 bases and J by 5 bases, with 13 bases between. The CDR3 extends over 14 amino acids. The chain's CDR3 is CASSPGGRATEAFF. The DNA of the CDR3 is TGTGCCAGCTCACCCGGCGGGAGGGCTACTGAAGCTTTCTTT.

The rearrangement uses TRBV7-2 and TRBJ1-2, with 7 bases that match TRBD1. The CDR3 is 12 amino acids. V shed 5 bases and J 6 bases; nucleotides not matched to a gene: 3. Germline V gene sequence: CDR1 SGHTA, CDR2 FQGNSA. The CDR3 protein is CASSATGHGYTF. CDR3 nucleotide sequence: TGTGCCAGCAGCGCGACAGGGCATGGCTACACCTTC.

The rearrangement uses TRBV5-6 and TRBJ2-7; 7 nucleotides align to TRBD1. Germline CDR1 SGHDT, CDR2 YYEEEE. The junction had 4 bases not matched to a gene; V was cut back by 4 bases and J by 3 bases. The CDR3 runs to 13 residues. The CDR3 loop is CASSPGQLYEQYF. In DNA, the CDR3 is TGTGCCAGCAGCCCGGGACAGCTCTACGAGCAGTACTTC.